These T cell receptor beta chains were read from a single sample in a study of T cell responses to AZD1222 COVID-19 vaccine. The protocol was immunoSEQ multiplex PCR, while the TCRdb copy is restricted to in-frame clones and leaves out a portion. The data show around 160,000 clones, approximately 89% seen once. Sample: peripheral blood, taken on day 0 of AZD1222 vaccination. The receptors were gathered from an adult in good health. CDR3s include the opening cysteine and the closing phenylalanine or tryptophan. Each record gives: clone size, D gene, V gene, J gene, CDR3 protein, CDR3 DNA. A D gene is named only where the DNA matches it firmly. Rows give clone size only sometimes, using once, few, many, or a class for an expanded clone.

-,-,TRBV23-1,TRBJ1-6,CATRRFYNSPLHF,TGCGCCACCAGGAGGTTCTATAATTCACCCCTCCACTTT
-,TRBD1,TRBV18,TRBJ1-1,CASSPSSDRGVTEAFF,TGTGCCAGCTCACCAAGTAGCGACAGGGGAGTCACTGAAGCTTTCTTT
-,TRBD2,TRBV9,TRBJ2-1,CASSPRGVAGINEQFF,TGTGCCAGCAGCCCGCGGGGGGTAGCGGGAATCAATGAGCAGTTCTTC
-,-,TRBV7-9,TRBJ2-7,CASSLARDASYEQYF,TGTGCCAGCAGCTTAGCGCGGGACGCCTCCTACGAGCAGTACTTC
-,TRBD2,TRBV4-1,TRBJ2-4,CASSQVAGVNIQYF,TGCGCCAGCAGCCAAGTAGCGGGGGTAAACATTCAGTACTTC
few,-,TRBV6-5,TRBJ2-5,CASSYSFGRIQETQYF,TGTGCCAGCAGTTACTCGTTTGGGCGGATACAAGAGACCCAGTACTTC
-,-,TRBV12-3/TRBV12-4,TRBJ1-5,CASSLQDQPQHF,TGTGCCAGCAGTTTGCAAGATCAGCCCCAGCATTTT
-,TRBD1,TRBV13,TRBJ1-4,CASSLDRLREKLFF,TGTGCCAGCAGCTTGGACAGGCTAAGAGAAAAACTGTTTTTT
-,-,TRBV10-3,TRBJ1-5,CAIREAGDNQPQHF,TGTGCCATCAGGGAAGCAGGTGACAATCAGCCCCAGCATTTT
-,-,TRBV12-3/TRBV12-4,TRBJ2-3,CASSSTATDTQYF,TGTGCCAGCAGTTCGACAGCCACAGATACGCAGTATTTT
-,-,TRBV10-2,TRBJ2-7,CASTGVRDYEQYF,TGCGCCAGCACAGGCGTCAGAGACTACGAGCAGTACTTC
-,TRBD1,TRBV29-1,TRBJ2-3,CSVKAQGAGDTQYF,TGCAGCGTTAAGGCACAGGGGGCGGGAGATACGCAGTATTTT
-,-,TRBV7-8,TRBJ2-1,CASSPPAGLYNEQFF,TGTGCCAGCAGCCCGCCGGCGGGCCTCTACAATGAGCAGTTCTTC
once,-,TRBV28,TRBJ2-1,CASTTRIEQFF,TGTGCCAGCACGACCCGTATCGAGCAGTTCTTC
-,-,TRBV7-3,TRBJ2-2,CASSRGNSGNTGELFF,TGTGCCAGCAGCCGGGGGAATAGCGGGAACACCGGGGAGCTGTTTTTT
once,-,TRBV5-4,TRBJ2-3,CASSLTPTDTQYF,TGTGCCAGCAGCTTAACACCCACAGATACGCAGTATTTT
-,-,TRBV20-1,TRBJ2-2,CSATLGGELFF,TGCAGTGCTACCCTGGGCGGGGAGCTGTTTTTT
-,-,TRBV7-2,TRBJ1-2,CASSFFYYGYTF,TGTGCCAGCAGCTTTTTTTATTATGGCTACACCTTC
-,TRBD2,TRBV7-9,TRBJ2-1,CASSLEAPSGHEQFF,TGTGCCAGCAGCTTAGAAGCGCCTAGCGGGCATGAGCAGTTCTTC
-,-,TRBV5-1,TRBJ2-1,CASSPDGSNEQFF,TGCGCCAGCAGCCCGGACGGGAGCAATGAGCAGTTCTTC
-,TRBD1,TRBV5-5,TRBJ2-7,CASSPGTGPYEQYF,TGTGCCAGCAGCCCCGGGACAGGACCCTACGAGCAGTACTTC
once,-,TRBV2,TRBJ1-4,CASRLGEKLFF,TGTGCCAGCAGGCTTGGCGAAAAACTGTTTTTT
-,TRBD1,TRBV28,TRBJ1-1,CASSSTGDHTEAFF,TGTGCCAGCAGTTCGACAGGGGATCACACTGAAGCTTTCTTT
-,-,TRBV6-2/TRBV6-3,TRBJ2-6,CASSRRFEGVLSGANVLTF,TGTGCCAGCAGTAGGAGATTCGAGGGAGTCCTTTCTGGGGCCAACGTCCTGACTTTC
-,-,TRBV5-4,TRBJ1-3,CASSLGYATGTPGNTIYF,TGTGCCAGCAGCTTGGGGTACGCCACCGGGACACCAGGAAACACCATATATTTT
-,-,TRBV14,TRBJ1-2,CASSRIQGYGYTF,TGTGCCAGCAGCCGTATACAGGGCTATGGCTACACCTTC